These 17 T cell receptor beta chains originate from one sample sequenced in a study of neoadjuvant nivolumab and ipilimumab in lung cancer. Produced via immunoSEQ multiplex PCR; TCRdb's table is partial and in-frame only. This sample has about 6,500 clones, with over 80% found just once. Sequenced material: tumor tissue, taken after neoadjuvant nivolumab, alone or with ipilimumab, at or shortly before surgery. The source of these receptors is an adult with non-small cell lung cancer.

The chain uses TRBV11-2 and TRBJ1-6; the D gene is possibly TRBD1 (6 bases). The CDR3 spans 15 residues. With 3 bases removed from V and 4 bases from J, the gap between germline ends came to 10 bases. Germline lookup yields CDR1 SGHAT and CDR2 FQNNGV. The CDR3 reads CASSFHTGYNSPLHF. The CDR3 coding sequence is TGTGCCAGCAGCTTCCATACAGGGTATAATTCACCCCTCCACTTT.

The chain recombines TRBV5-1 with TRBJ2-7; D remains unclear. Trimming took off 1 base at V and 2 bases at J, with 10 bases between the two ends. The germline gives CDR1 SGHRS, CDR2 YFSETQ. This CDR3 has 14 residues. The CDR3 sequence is CASSLQDPTYEQYF. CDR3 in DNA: TGCGCCAGCAGCTTGCAGGACCCAACCTACGAGCAGTACTTC.

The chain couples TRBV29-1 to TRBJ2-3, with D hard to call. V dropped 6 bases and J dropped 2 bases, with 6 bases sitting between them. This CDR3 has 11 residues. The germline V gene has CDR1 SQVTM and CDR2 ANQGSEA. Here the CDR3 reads CSVRPTDTQYF. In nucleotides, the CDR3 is TGCAGCGTCCGCCCCACAGATACGCAGTATTTT.

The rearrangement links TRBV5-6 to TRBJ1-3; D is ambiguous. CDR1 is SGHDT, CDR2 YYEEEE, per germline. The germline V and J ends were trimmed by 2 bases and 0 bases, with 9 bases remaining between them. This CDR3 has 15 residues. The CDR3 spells CASSFMSGSGNTIYF. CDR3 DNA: TGTGCCAGCAGCTTCATGTCGGGCTCTGGAAACACCATATATTTT.

The CDR3 loop reads CASSQTGVQPQHF. The CDR3 region has the DNA TGCGCCAGCAGCCAGACAGGGGTGCAGCCCCAGCATTTT. The chain combines TRBV4-3 with TRBJ1-5, with 8 bases matching TRBD1. CDR1 and CDR2 (germline): LGHNA, YSLEER. V was pared by 3 bases and J by 7 bases, with 2 bases of the junction left unmatched. The CDR3 contains 13 residues.

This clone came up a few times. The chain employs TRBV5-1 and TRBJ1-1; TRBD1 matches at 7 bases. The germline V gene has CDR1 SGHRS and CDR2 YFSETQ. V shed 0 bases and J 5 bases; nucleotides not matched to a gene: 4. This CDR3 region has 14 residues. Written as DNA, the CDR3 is TGCGCCAGCAGCTTGGAAAGGGGGCGAACTGAAGCTTTCTTT. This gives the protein CASSLERGRTEAFF. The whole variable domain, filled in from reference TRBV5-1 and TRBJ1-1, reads KAGVTQTPRYLIKTRGQQVTLSCSPISGHRSVSWYQQTPGQGLQFLFEYFSETQRNKGNFPGRFSGRQFSNSRSEMNVSTLELGDSALYLCASSLERGRTEAFFGQGTRLTVV.

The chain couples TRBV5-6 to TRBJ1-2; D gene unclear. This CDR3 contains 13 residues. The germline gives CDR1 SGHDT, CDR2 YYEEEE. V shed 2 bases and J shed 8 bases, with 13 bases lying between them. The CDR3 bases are TGTGCCAGCAGCTTTCCCCTATTCCCAGGCTACACCTTC. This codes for CASSFPLFPGYTF.

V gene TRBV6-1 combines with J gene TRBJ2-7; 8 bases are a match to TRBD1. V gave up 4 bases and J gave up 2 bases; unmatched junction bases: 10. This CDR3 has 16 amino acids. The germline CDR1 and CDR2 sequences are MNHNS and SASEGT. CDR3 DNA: TGTGCCAGCAGTGTCCAGGGTGTACAGGGGGCCTACGAGCAGTACTTC. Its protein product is CASSVQGVQGAYEQYF.

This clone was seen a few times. CDR3 sequence: CASSEGELFF. The CDR3 DNA sequence: TGTGCCAGCAGTGAGGGGGAGCTGTTTTTT. This chain links TRBV6-1 with TRBJ2-2; D is unclear. Trimming left V 3 bases short and J 8 bases short, with 1 base between. The V gene's germline CDR1 is MNHNS and CDR2 SASEGT. The CDR3 contains 10 residues.

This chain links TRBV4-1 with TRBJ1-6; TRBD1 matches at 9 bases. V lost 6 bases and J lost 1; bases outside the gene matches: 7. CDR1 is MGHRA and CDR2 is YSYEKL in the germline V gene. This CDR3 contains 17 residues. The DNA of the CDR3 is TGCGCCAGCAGGGAAGACAGGGGGACATCCTATAATTCACCCCTCCACTTT. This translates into CASREDRGTSYNSPLHF.

The CDR3 loop is CASSIPGGSEAFF. CDR3 in DNA: TGTGCCAGCAGCATCCCAGGGGGCTCTGAAGCTTTCTTT. The chain carries TRBV9 and TRBJ1-1; 8 bases fit TRBD1. The CDR3 consists of 13 residues. The junction had 5 bases not matched to a gene; V was cut back by 4 bases and J by 6 bases. CDR1 SGDLS and CDR2 YYNGEE come from the germline V gene.

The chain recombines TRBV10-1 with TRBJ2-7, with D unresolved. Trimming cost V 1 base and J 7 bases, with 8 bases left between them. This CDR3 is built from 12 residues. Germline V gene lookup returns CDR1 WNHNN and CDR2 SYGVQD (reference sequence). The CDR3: CASSEWEREQYF. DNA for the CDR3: TGCGCCAGCAGTGAGTGGGAACGGGAGCAGTACTTC.

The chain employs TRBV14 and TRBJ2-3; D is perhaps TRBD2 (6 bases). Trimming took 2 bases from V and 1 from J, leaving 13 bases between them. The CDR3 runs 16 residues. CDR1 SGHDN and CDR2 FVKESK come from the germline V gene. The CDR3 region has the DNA TGTGCCAGCAGCCAAATGGGGATAGCGGGCACAGATACGCAGTATTTT. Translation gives CASSQMGIAGTDTQYF.

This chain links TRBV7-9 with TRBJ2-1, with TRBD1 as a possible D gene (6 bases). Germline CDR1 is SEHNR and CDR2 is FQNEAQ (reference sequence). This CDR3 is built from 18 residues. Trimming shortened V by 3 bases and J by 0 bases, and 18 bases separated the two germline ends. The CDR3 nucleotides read TGTGCCAGCAGCTTCGAAGGAAGACAGGTGAGCTCCTACAATGAGCAGTTCTTC. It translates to CASSFEGRQVSSYNEQFF.

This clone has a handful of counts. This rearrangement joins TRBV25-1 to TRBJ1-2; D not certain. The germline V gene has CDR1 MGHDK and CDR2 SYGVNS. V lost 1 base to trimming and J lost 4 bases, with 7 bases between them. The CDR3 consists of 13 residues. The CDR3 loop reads CASSESGLYGYTF. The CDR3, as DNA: TGTGCCAGCAGTGAATCAGGTCTCTATGGCTACACCTTC.

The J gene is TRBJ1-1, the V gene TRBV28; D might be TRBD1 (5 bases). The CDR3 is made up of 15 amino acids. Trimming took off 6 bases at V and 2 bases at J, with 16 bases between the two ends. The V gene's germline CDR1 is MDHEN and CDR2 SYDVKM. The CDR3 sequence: CASRIRGHINTEAFF. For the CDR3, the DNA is TGTGCCAGCAGGATCCGGGGCCATATTAACACTGAAGCTTTCTTT.

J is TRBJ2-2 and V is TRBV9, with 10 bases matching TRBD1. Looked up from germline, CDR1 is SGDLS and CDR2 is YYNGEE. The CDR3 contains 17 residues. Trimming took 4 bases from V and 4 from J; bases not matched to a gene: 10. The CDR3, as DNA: TGTGCCAGCAGCCCAACGCCTGACAGGGGGCGCACCGGGGAGCTGTTTTTT. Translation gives CASSPTPDRGRTGELFF.